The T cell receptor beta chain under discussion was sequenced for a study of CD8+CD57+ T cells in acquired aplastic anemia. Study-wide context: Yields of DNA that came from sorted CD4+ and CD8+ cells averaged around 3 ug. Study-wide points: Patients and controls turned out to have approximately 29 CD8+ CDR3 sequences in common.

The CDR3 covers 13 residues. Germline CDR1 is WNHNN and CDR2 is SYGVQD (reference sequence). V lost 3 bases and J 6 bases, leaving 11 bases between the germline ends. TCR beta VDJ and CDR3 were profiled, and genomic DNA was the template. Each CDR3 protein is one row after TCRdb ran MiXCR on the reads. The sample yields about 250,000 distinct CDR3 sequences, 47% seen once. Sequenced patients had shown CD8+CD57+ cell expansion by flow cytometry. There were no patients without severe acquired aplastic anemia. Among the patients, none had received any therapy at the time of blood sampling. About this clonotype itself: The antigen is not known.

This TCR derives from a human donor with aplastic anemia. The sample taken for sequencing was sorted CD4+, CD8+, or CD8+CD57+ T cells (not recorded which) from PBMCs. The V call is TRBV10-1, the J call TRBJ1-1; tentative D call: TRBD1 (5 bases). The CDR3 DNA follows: TGCGCCAGCAGTGACGAGATAGGGGCTGAAGCTTTCTTT. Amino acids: CASSDEIGAEAFF.